The rows below give T cell receptor beta chains drawn from one sample of a study of Ad26.COV2.S vaccination and SARS-CoV-2 variants. Sequencing was performed with immunoSEQ multiplex PCR; in TCRdb, only in-frame clones are kept and a portion is missing. The top ten hold about 8% of the sample, which has around 400,000 clones, roughly four fifths seen once. The sequencing here drew on peripheral blood, taken in a trial of Ad26.COV2.S vaccine versus placebo. These receptors originate from a person between 18 and 60 years old who received the Ad26.COV2.S COVID-19 vaccine or a placebo. The CDR3 runs from the conserved cysteine through the conserved F or W. Size tells how often a clone was seen (once, few, many) or the class of an expanded clone, and some rows leave it out.

abundance,len,v_gene,j_gene,CDR3aa
NA,13,TRBV5-1,TRBJ2-1,CASSLVGVDEQFF
NA,16,TRBV4-1,TRBJ2-1,CASSQDLVGSRREQFF
NA,14,TRBV27,TRBJ2-5,CASSFGLAGETQYF
NA,14,TRBV6-2/TRBV6-3,TRBJ1-1,CASSYPGQRTEAFF
NA,17,TRBV5-4,TRBJ1-1,CASLISGVGTMNTEAFF
NA,13,TRBV6-5,TRBJ1-1,CASRTTGKTEAFF
NA,14,TRBV2,TRBJ1-5,CASSEWAPYQPQHF
few,14,TRBV14,TRBJ1-3,CASSRGSSGNTIYF
NA,15,TRBV10-2,TRBJ1-1,CASSEGAWRRTEAFF
once,14,TRBV7-2,TRBJ2-5,CASTRPQGGGTQYF
NA,14,TRBV9,TRBJ1-6,CASSVAVYNSPLHF
few,15,TRBV5-1,TRBJ1-2,CASSLDGQDFYGYTF
NA,16,TRBV5-1,TRBJ2-5,CASSQEGDRAGETQYF
NA,13,TRBV27,TRBJ1-1,CASSFSGDTEAFF
NA,14,TRBV11-2,TRBJ1-2,CASSAGLTGSGYTF
NA,12,TRBV13,TRBJ1-5,CASSRLGQPQHF
NA,15,TRBV4-2,TRBJ2-7,CASSTRGREGYEQYF
NA,15,TRBV6-1,TRBJ2-1,CASSEEAGGYNEQFF
NA,16,TRBV9,TRBJ2-3,CASSVGNSGGPDTQYF
NA,15,TRBV4-2,TRBJ2-1,CASSPGLAGANEQFF
NA,15,TRBV6-5,TRBJ1-1,CASSQGTTANTEAFF
NA,13,TRBV14,TRBJ2-7,CASSLGTTYEQYF
NA,14,TRBV6-6,TRBJ2-7,CASTPPRGGYEQYF
NA,15,TRBV9,TRBJ2-3,CASSPWRTDTDTQYF
NA,15,TRBV11-3,TRBJ2-1,CASSSGESSYNEQFF
NA,11,TRBV12-3/TRBV12-4,TRBJ2-1,CASLQRSEQFF
few,15,TRBV7-8,TRBJ1-1,CASSAQTGMNTEAFF
NA,12,TRBV24-1,TRBJ2-7,CATSDGSYEQYF
once,13,TRBV6-6,TRBJ1-3,CASSRTGGNTIYF
NA,13,TRBV6-5,TRBJ2-7,CASRLRDGYEQYF
NA,12,TRBV27,TRBJ2-3,CASRSDTDTQYF
NA,14,TRBV2,TRBJ1-2,CASTTEEIYYGYTF
NA,14,TRBV20-1,TRBJ1-2,CSASWDRGTYGYTF
NA,12,TRBV7-8,TRBJ1-2,CASSRTSYGYTF
NA,16,TRBV19,TRBJ2-5,CASSHPRGPSRETQYF
NA,13,TRBV10-3,TRBJ2-7,CAISESTGNEQYF
few,16,TRBV18,TRBJ1-3,CASSPSGGRTQNTCDF
NA,16,TRBV6-8,TRBJ2-7,CASTCPCGTTIYEQYF
NA,14,TRBV3-1/TRBV3-2,TRBJ1-1,CASTLQGRGTEAFF
NA,13,TRBV6-2/TRBV6-3,TRBJ2-7,CASSYYGPYEQYF
NA,13,TRBV7-3,TRBJ2-5,CASSLRREETQYF
once,16,TRBV7-9,TRBJ2-3,CASSLGWVDGPSTQYF
NA,14,TRBV9,TRBJ1-2,CASSAYRGNYGYTF
NA,13,TRBV7-3,TRBJ2-3,CASSLASGDTQYF
NA,13,TRBV7-2,TRBJ2-1,CASSSWGGDEQFF
NA,15,TRBV7-2,TRBJ1-1,CASSLVGGSYTEAFF
few,18,TRBV7-9,TRBJ2-1,CASSLGGLGRVSYNEQFF
NA,13,TRBV12-5,TRBJ2-2,CASDPQGTGELFF
NA,15,TRBV4-3,TRBJ2-3,CASSQDVTGVDTQYF
few,16,TRBV15,TRBJ1-5,CATSRDRSGGDQPQHF
NA,14,TRBV5-1,TRBJ2-1,CASSLGLAGNEQFF
NA,13,TRBV7-9,TRBJ2-1,CASRPGAGDEQFF
NA,15,TRBV2,TRBJ1-3,CASRIDRISGNTIYF
NA,18,TRBV2,TRBJ1-5,CASSDRGGFGSSNQPQHF
NA,11,TRBV3-1/TRBV3-2,TRBJ1-2,CASSQDGCYTF